This record concerns one T cell receptor beta chain sequence. Its specificity is unknown. CDR1 and CDR2 from the germline V gene are SGHDT and YYEEEE. Unmatched junction bases numbered 2, after V lost 2 bases and J lost 0 bases. The length of the CDR3 is 15 residues. The PCR had 60 Vbeta and 13 Jbeta primers. The assay was immunoSEQ multiplex PCR, and TCRdb's table has in-frame clones only and misses some. The table records over 100,000 clones, around 60% of them present only once. This specimen belongs to a study of cytomegalovirus exposure and HLA in healthy donors. Whole-study findings and limits: Highly shared variants forming one cluster were likely a sequencing artifact. Cytomegalovirus association was assigned to some 160 TCR beta chains.

The J gene is TRBJ2-7, the V gene TRBV5-6, with 10 bases identical to TRBD2. Sequenced: PBMCs. This sequence was found in a man between 40 and 49 years old in good health and CMV-seropositive. This chain's CDR3 is CASSFGTSDSYEQYF. The CDR3 bases are TGTGCCAGCAGCTTCGGGACTAGCGACTCCTACGAGCAGTACTTC. The complete variable domain, with remaining parts taken from reference TRBV5-6 and TRBJ2-7, reads DAGVTQSPTHLIKTRGQQVTLRCSPKSGHDTVSWYQQALGQGPQFIFQYYEEEERQRGNFPDRFSGHQFPNYSSELNVNALLLGDSALYLCASSFGTSDSYEQYFGPGTRLTVT.